Listed here are 24 T cell receptor beta chains from one sample, sequenced in a study of T-cell reconstitution after alpha-beta-depleted transplantation in children. Preparing the TCRbeta library involved the use of unique molecular identifiers. TCRdb analysed the PCR reads with MiXCR anew, one entry per CDR3 protein. The data hold about 610,000 distinct CDR3 sequences, with about 11% observed a single time. The sequencing used PBMCs from the stem cell graft donor, collected from the stem cell graft. The receptor source for this set is a human donor who donated a stem cell graft to a child with acute myeloid leukemia.

This clonotype was seen ten or more times. This chain connects TRBV12-3 or TRBV12-4 to TRBJ2-1, with 10 bases aligning to TRBD1. The CDR3 spans 15 residues. J gave up 3 bases and V 6 bases, and 5 bases lay outside the gene matches. CDR3 DNA: TGTGCCAGCAGACCCGGGACAGGGGACTACAATGAGCAGTTCTTC. Protein sequence: CASRPGTGDYNEQFF.

The rearrangement links TRBV7-9 to TRBJ1-4; D is uncertain. Germline V gives CDR1 SEHNR, CDR2 FQNEAQ (reference sequence). The CDR3 runs to 12 residues. With 4 bases removed from V and 11 bases from J, the gap between germline ends came to 11 bases. The CDR3 DNA is TGTGCCAGCAGCTCGCATGTGGGGAAACTGTTTTTT. This gives the protein CASSSHVGKLFF.

The CDR3 region is CSARRREGQDTQYF. The CDR3 DNA follows: TGCAGTGCTAGGCGGCGGGAGGGCCAGGATACGCAGTATTTT. V usage is TRBV20-1 and J usage is TRBJ2-3, with 9 bases lining up with TRBD2. Germline V gene sequence: CDR1 DFQATT, CDR2 SNEGSKA (reference sequence). The CDR3 runs to 14 residues. V lost 3 bases and J lost 6; bases outside the gene matches: 7.

This chain links TRBV27 with TRBJ2-7; TRBD1 aligns across 7 bases. V shed 8 bases and J 4 bases; nucleotides not matched to a gene: 11. Germline CDR1 and CDR2: MNHEY and SMNVEV (reference sequence). This CDR3 contains 14 residues. For the CDR3, the DNA is TGTGCCAGCCCCAGACAGGGAGAGCCTTACGAGCAGTACTTC. This codes for CASPRQGEPYEQYF.

Only a few counts were recorded for this clonotype. CDR3 nucleotide sequence: TGTGCCATCAGTGTGGGGACAGGGTACGAGCAGTACTTC. It translates to CAISVGTGYEQYF. The chain has TRBV10-3 and TRBJ2-7; 9 nucleotides line up with TRBD1. CDR3 length equals 13 residues. Trimming cost V 4 bases and J 4 bases; bases outside gene matches: 2. Germline loops: CDR1 ENHRY, CDR2 SYGVKD.

This clonotype was picked up many times. The chain employs TRBV27 and TRBJ2-7, with 9 bases that match TRBD2. Trimming cost V 7 bases and J 3 bases; bases outside gene matches: 7. The CDR3 runs to 14 residues. Germline CDR1 MNHEY, CDR2 SMNVEV (reference sequence). Here the CDR3 DNA reads TGTGCCAGCAATAGCGGGAGTAGGGGCTACGAGCAGTACTTC. Translated: CASNSGSRGYEQYF.

The chain carries TRBV7-6 and TRBJ1-6; TRBD1 matches at 7 bases. V was clipped by 4 bases and J by 7 bases; unmatched bases: 10. Germline V CDR1 and CDR2: SGHVS, FNYEAQ. This CDR3 is built from 16 residues. The CDR3 spells CASSSLTGDRNSPLHF. The CDR3 nucleotides are TGTGCCAGCAGCTCGCTTACAGGGGATCGGAATTCACCCCTCCACTTT.

In DNA form, the CDR3 reads TGTGCCAGCAGCCAGGGACGAACCATGAACACTGAAGCTTTCTTT. Its translation is CASSQGRTMNTEAFF. The genes are TRBV11-2 and TRBJ1-1; D might be TRBD1 (5 bases). CDR3 size: 15 residues. CDR1 and CDR2 from the germline V gene are SGHAT and FQNNGV. V was shortened by 5 bases and J by 0 bases, with 13 bases between the two germline ends.

This clonotype was seen repeatedly, ten times or more. The chain recombines TRBV2 with TRBJ2-2, with 8 nucleotides matching TRBD2. Germline assignment: CDR1 SNHLY and CDR2 FYNNEI. With 4 bases clipped from V and 1 base from J, the junction kept 2 bases outside the gene matches. The CDR3 consists of 15 residues. DNA for the CDR3: TGTGCCAGCAGTGTTCTAGCGGGGAACACCGGGGAGCTGTTTTTT. This encodes CASSVLAGNTGELFF.

The chain combines TRBV18 with TRBJ2-7; 10 bases agree with TRBD2. CDR1 and CDR2 (germline): KGHSH, LQKENI. CDR3 length: 13 amino acids. Trimming cost V 3 bases and J 11 bases; bases outside gene matches: 7. CDR3 bases: TGTGCCAGCTCACCGGAATTAGCGGGAGGAAAGTACTTC. Translated: CASSPELAGGKYF.

There are a few counts of this clonotype. The chain uses TRBV7-9 and TRBJ2-3, with 7 bases that match TRBD2. Germline V lookup: CDR1 SEHNR, CDR2 FQNEAQ (reference sequence). J lost 5 bases, V lost 2 bases, and 22 bases had no gene match. The CDR3 is 20 amino acids. The CDR3 loop is CASSLRAAVLAEPSLDTQYF. The DNA for the CDR3 is TGTGCCAGCAGCTTAAGGGCAGCCGTCCTAGCGGAGCCCAGTCTAGATACGCAGTATTTT. The whole variable domain, filled in from reference TRBV7-9 and TRBJ2-3, reads DTGVSQNPRHKITKRGQNVTFRCDPISEHNRLYWYRQTLGQGPEFLTYFQNEAQLEKSRLLSDRFSAERPKGSFSTLEIQRTEQGDSAMYLCASSLRAAVLAEPSLDTQYFGPGTRLTVL.

This clonotype was detected a few times. The chain couples TRBV20-1 to TRBJ2-7, with 14 bases lining up with TRBD2. The J segment lost 4 bases and the V segment lost 5 bases, leaving 13 bases of the junction unmatched. Germline V gene sequence: CDR1 DFQATT, CDR2 SNEGSKA (reference sequence). The CDR3 runs 17 residues. The CDR3, as DNA: TGCAGTGCTGCCTTTCCGGGACTAGCGGGAGTCGCGTACGAGCAGTACTTC. Its translation: CSAAFPGLAGVAYEQYF.

The chain uses TRBV7-2 and TRBJ2-1; TRBD1 matches 9 bases. Looked up from germline, CDR1 is SGHTA and CDR2 is FQGNSA. V shed 4 bases, J shed 4 bases, and the junction held 11 bases outside the gene matches. The length of the CDR3 is 17 residues. The CDR3 nucleotides are TGTGCCAGCAGCTCAGGACACGGGACAGGGAGTTACAATGAGCAGTTCTTC. Translated, it gives CASSSGHGTGSYNEQFF.

The V call is TRBV27, the J call TRBJ2-3; TRBD2 agrees at 11 bases. V lost 6 bases and J lost 9; bases outside the gene matches: 14. The CDR3 extends over 16 amino acids. The V gene's germline CDR1 is MNHEY and CDR2 SMNVEV (reference sequence). In DNA, the CDR3 is TGTGCCAGCAGCGCATCACTAGCGGGAGCGTGGAAGACGCAGTATTTT. This gives the protein CASSASLAGAWKTQYF.

In its sample, this clonotype was seen many times. This chain connects TRBV24-1 to TRBJ2-1; no reliable D call. V was trimmed by 4 bases and J by 2 bases, leaving 17 bases between them. This CDR3 region has 17 residues. Germline values: CDR1 KGHDR, CDR2 SFDVKD. Here the CDR3 DNA reads TGTGCCACCAGTGACCAGACGCGGCGGACCCCCTACAATGAGCAGTTCTTC. Its protein product is CATSDQTRRTPYNEQFF.

The CDR3 region has the DNA TGTGCCAGCAGCCAAGAATCTACTAGCGTCAAAGAGACCCAGTACTTC. Translation: CASSQESTSVKETQYF. V usage is TRBV4-2 and J usage is TRBJ2-5; 7 nucleotides align to TRBD2. V lost 0 bases and J lost 3; bases outside the gene matches: 7. Germline V lookup: CDR1 LGHNA, CDR2 YNFKEQ. The CDR3 has 16 amino acids.

Turning to this clonotype: This may come from a read error, since a much larger clone is one base off. The V call is TRBV28, the J call TRBJ2-1; D unresolved. The CDR3 has 13 residues. From germline, CDR1 is MDHEN and CDR2 SYDVKM. Deletions cut 4 bases from V and 7 bases from J, with 11 bases between. The CDR3, as DNA: TGTGCCAGCAGTTCCAGCAACCAGAATGAGCAGTTCTTC. Encoded protein: CASSSSNQNEQFF.

This clonotype was counted a few times. This chain links TRBV2 with TRBJ2-2, with D maybe TRBD2 (6 bases). Trimming removed 3 bases at V and 5 bases at J, with 10 bases between. The germline V gene has CDR1 SNHLY and CDR2 FYNNEI. The CDR3 is 14 residues long. CDR3 DNA sequence: TGTGCCAGCAGTGAGGAGGGCTGGACCGGGGAGCTGTTTTTT. Its translation is CASSEEGWTGELFF.

The V and J genes are TRBV6-2 or TRBV6-3 and TRBJ1-1; no firm D call. The CDR3 has 15 residues. With 4 bases removed from V and 4 bases from J, the gap between germline ends came to 16 bases. Germline V gene lookup returns CDR1 MNHEY and CDR2 SVGEGT. CDR3 protein: CASSSPILGGTEAFF. Written as DNA, the CDR3 is TGTGCCAGCAGTTCCCCGATCCTCGGCGGCACTGAAGCTTTCTTT.

This clonotype was seen a few times. The chain combines TRBV30 with TRBJ2-7; 10 bases match TRBD2. V gave up 2 bases and J gave up 7 bases; unmatched junction bases: 14. The CDR3 runs to 16 residues. Per germline, CDR1 GTSNPN and CDR2 SVGIG (reference sequence). DNA for the CDR3: TGTGCCTGGAGTAAGCTAGCGGGAGTGTACGGAATTGAGCAGTACTTC. Translating gives CAWSKLAGVYGIEQYF.

This clonotype was counted ten times or more. J is TRBJ2-3 and V is TRBV20-1, with 12 bases lining up with TRBD2. Germline CDR1 reads DFQATT; CDR2 reads SNEGSKA (reference sequence). The junction had 5 bases not matched to a gene; V was cut back by 6 bases and J by 4 bases. This CDR3 is built from 14 residues. This chain's CDR3 is CSAPTSGSSDTQYF. CDR3 coding DNA: TGCAGTGCCCCGACTAGCGGGAGCTCAGATACGCAGTATTTT.

This clonotype was detected only a few times. The V call is TRBV9, the J call TRBJ2-3, with D uncertain. The germline V gene has CDR1 SGDLS and CDR2 YYNGEE. Between the trimmed V and J ends, which lost 4 bases and 0 bases, there was a span of 9 bases. CDR3 length equals 14 residues. DNA for the CDR3: TGTGCCAGCAGCACCCGGACCAGCACAGATACGCAGTATTTT. Its protein product is CASSTRTSTDTQYF.

Note on this clonotype: The germline gene is not matched at one end of the junction; a read error may be the cause. The chain's CDR3 is CSVEAGRYNEQFF. The CDR3 nucleotides read TGCAGCGTGGAAGCGGGACGGTACAATGAGCAGTTCTTC. V and J are TRBV29-1 and TRBJ2-1; 7 bases match TRBD2. CDR1 is SQVTM, CDR2 ANQGSEA, per germline. CDR3 length: 13 amino acids.

The chain couples TRBV6-1 to TRBJ2-1, with TRBD2 matching over 11 bases. Germline lookup yields CDR1 MNHNS and CDR2 SASEGT. After removal of 6 bases from V and 8 bases from J, the junction contained 12 bases not matched to a gene. This CDR3 is built from 16 residues. CDR3 sequence: CASSARVAGGPDEQFF. In nucleotides, the CDR3 is TGTGCCAGCAGCGCCCGCGTAGCGGGAGGGCCTGATGAGCAGTTCTTC.